This T cell receptor beta chain was identified during a study of blood T cell repertoires in COVID-19. The overall study: Samples representing acute and convalescent COVID-19 were sourced from the United States, Italy and Spain.

CDR3 length: 15 amino acids. Germline CDR1 MNHEY, CDR2 SVGAGI. V was shortened by 6 bases and J by 2 bases, with 17 bases between the two germline ends. In the study's own analysis: Reference gene primers were amplified, and this amplification served to estimate nucleated cell counts. Only in-frame clones appear in the TCRdb table, and some are missing; sequencing was by immunoSEQ multiplex PCR. V and J calls and clone size are given by that table; D and trimming were obtained from the DNA. Of approximately 270,000 clones in the sample, nearly 90% were seen once. The sequenced sample was peripheral blood. V usage is TRBV6-5 and J usage is TRBJ2-7; D gene uncertain. The sequence came from a man aged 18 to 30 with active or convalescent COVID-19. CDR3 sequence: CASSPLGGSTYEQYF. DNA for the CDR3: TGTGCCAGCAGCCCATTAGGCGGATCAACCTACGAGCAGTACTTC.